The present T cell receptor (beta chain) was sequenced within a study of OX40 agonist ivuxolimab in advanced cancers. Background on the study: With a range of roughly 20 to 90, age averaged about 58 years, and 75% to 90% were male.

Measured with immunoSEQ multiplex PCR; TCRdb has only the in-frame clones, and not every one. The sample has about 27,000 clones; roughly 80% are singletons. The CDR3 is made up of 13 amino acids. Per germline, CDR1 SEHNR and CDR2 FQNEAQ (reference sequence). V was shortened by 5 bases and J by 4 bases, with 11 bases between the two germline ends. General study results and limits: Averaged across samples, CD8+ T cells carried more expanded clones than CD4+ did.

In regard to this clone: Its antigen is not known.

Here the sequenced sample was CD4+ or CD8+ T cells sorted from blood, taken in a trial of the OX40 agonist ivuxolimab. The source is an adult with an advanced solid tumor such as melanoma, head and neck, liver or kidney cancer. V gene TRBV7-9 combines with J gene TRBJ1-2; the D gene is possibly TRBD1 (6 bases). In DNA form, the CDR3 reads TGTGCCAGCAGCATCGGGGGCTCCTATGGCTACACCTTC. This translates into CASSIGGSYGYTF.